The following is a T cell receptor (beta chain) sequence with its context. CDR1 is SGHTA, CDR2 FQGNSA, per germline. The CDR3 totals 17 residues. V lost 0 bases and J lost 0, with 11 bases in between. This sample was taken from a study of blood T cell repertoires in COVID-19. On the study more broadly: Whether acute or convalescent, the COVID-19 samples came from the United States, Italy and Spain.

Generated by immunoSEQ multiplex PCR, the TCRdb table keeps only in-frame clones and is missing some. The top ten hold over 35% of the sample, which has over 120,000 clones, 75% to 90% seen once. The genes are TRBV7-2 and TRBJ2-2; D gene unclear. Sequenced: peripheral blood. The TCR was taken from a human donor in a cohort sampled during active COVID-19. The CDR3 spells CASSLAAPFANTGELFF. CDR3 sequence (DNA): TGTGCCAGCAGCTTAGCAGCCCCGTTCGCGAACACCGGGGAGCTGTTTTTT.